This T cell receptor beta chain was sequenced for a study of blood T cells in healthy people across ages. Combining a sample-barcoded 5' primer with a J-beta primer mix, a second PCR ran for about 7 to 12 cycles. Each cDNA molecule was tagged by a template-switch adaptor with 12 random nucleotides. Via MiXCR, TCRdb re-called the 5' RACE reads, giving one row per CDR3 protein. Of around 1.5 million distinct CDR3 sequences detected, approximately 60% appear once; the ten largest clones hold over 5%. Concerning this clonotype: Antigen: not known.

Germline V lookup: CDR1 SEHNR, CDR2 FQNEAQ (reference sequence). The V and J ends lost 5 bases and 7 bases, in that order; junction bases with no gene match: 8. The CDR3 runs to 15 residues. Study conclusions and caveats: Samples with more naive T cells showed higher observed beta diversity. Without sorted subsets, naive and antigen-experienced compartments could not be conclusively compared. Long-lived donors had more naive CD4+ cells and higher diversity than aged donors.

This TCR derives from a man aged 18-30 years in good health. The gene calls are TRBV7-9 and TRBJ1-6; TRBD1 agrees at 7 bases. Material: blood. The DNA for the CDR3 is TGTGCCAGCAGCAAAGACGGGACAGCCAATTCACCCCTCCACTTT. As protein: CASSKDGTANSPLHF.